A selection of T cell receptor beta chains follows, all from one sample in a study of human T cells and chemical hapten exposure. Using its own MiXCR run on the RACE reads, TCRdb lists one record per CDR3 protein. The sample yields more than 80,000 distinct CDR3 sequences, roughly 12% seen once. The sequencing here drew on whole blood, taken in connection with sensitization to the hapten diphenylcyclopropenone (DPC). These receptors were obtained from a woman in her fifties or sixties with alopecia areata. Some clones in this sample may be carry-over from other donors' samples. Each CDR3 is given with its conserved first and last residue. The D gene is left open where the match is weak. The size of a clone is reported for some rows only, either as once, few or many, or as a class for expanded clones.

clone_size,cdr3_length,d_call,j_call,v_call,cdr3_nt,cdr3_aa
few,16,NA,TRBJ2-7,TRBV3-1,TGTGCCAGCAGCCAAGACTACGGACGGGGAGCCTACGAGCAGTACTTC,CASSQDYGRGAYEQYF
NA,12,NA,TRBJ2-7,TRBV28,TGTGCCAGCAGTTTTGGAGTGCAGTGGCAGTACTTC,CASSFGVQWQYF
few,17,NA,TRBJ1-2,TRBV2,TGTGCCAGCAGTGAATTTGTTGGGACTAGATATTCTGATGGCTACACCTTC,CASSEFVGTRYSDGYTF
NA,15,TRBD1,TRBJ2-7,TRBV7-2,TGTGCCAGCAGTTTCCCGGGACAGGGTCCCTACGAGCAGTACTTC,CASSFPGQGPYEQYF
NA,14,TRBD2,TRBJ2-1,TRBV20-1,TGCAGTGCGGTTAGTAGCGGGGTGGACAATGAGCAGTTCTTC,CSAVSSGVDNEQFF
NA,17,TRBD2,TRBJ2-2,TRBV7-6,TGTGCCAGCAGCGCCGCGTATAGCGGGGGTACCACCGGGGAGCTGTTTTTT,CASSAAYSGGTTGELFF
few,15,NA,TRBJ2-5,TRBV18,TGTGCCAGCTCACCCCCTCTCGGTAACCAAGAGACCCAGTACTTC,CASSPPLGNQETQYF
many,15,TRBD2,TRBJ2-1,TRBV7-6,TGTGCCAGCAGCACTAGCGGGAGCTCCTACAATGAGCAGTTCTTC,CASSTSGSSYNEQFF
NA,15,TRBD1,TRBJ1-1,TRBV28,TGTGCCAGCAGTGCAGGGACAGCCATGAACACTGAAGCTTTCTTT,CASSAGTAMNTEAFF
NA,14,NA,TRBJ2-7,TRBV6-5,TGTGCCAGCAGTTACTCGGGAAGCAACTACGAGCAGTACTTC,CASSYSGSNYEQYF
few,14,NA,TRBJ2-3,TRBV6-6,TGTGCCAGCAGCCTCGAACTGGGCCTCGGGACGCAGTATTTT,CASSLELGLGTQYF
few,13,TRBD1,TRBJ2-1,TRBV5-1,TGCGCCAGCAGCTTCCCGGGACAGGGTGAGCAGTTCTTC,CASSFPGQGEQFF
few,12,NA,TRBJ1-4,TRBV11-2,TGTGCCAGCAGGGGGGTGGCCGAAAAACTGTTTTTT,CASRGVAEKLFF
NA,14,NA,TRBJ1-5,TRBV7-2,TGTGCCAGCAGCTTACAAATATCAGATCAGCCCCAGCATTTT,CASSLQISDQPQHF
many,10,NA,TRBJ2-2,TRBV20-1,TGCAGTGCAACCACCGGGGAGCTGTTTTTT,CSATTGELFF
once,13,NA,TRBJ2-5,TRBV28,TGTGCCAGCAGTACCAGCCCACCATGGACCCAGTACTTC,CASSTSPPWTQYF
few,14,NA,TRBJ2-3,TRBV7-2,TGTGCCAGCAGCTCAACTTATAGCACAGATACGCAGTATTTT,CASSSTYSTDTQYF
few,17,NA,TRBJ1-2,TRBV6-2/TRBV6-3,TGTGCCAGCAGACCAGAGACAGCTACCTTCTATAACTATGGCTACACCTTC,CASRPETATFYNYGYTF
NA,12,NA,TRBJ2-7,TRBV28,TGTGCCAGCAGACCCTACACGGACGAGCAGTACTTC,CASRPYTDEQYF
few,17,NA,TRBJ1-6,TRBV20-1,TGCAGTGCTAGAGGAGGACGGATGTTAACCTATAATTCACCCCTCCACTTT,CSARGGRMLTYNSPLHF
many,15,NA,TRBJ1-1,TRBV5-1,TGCGCCAGCAGCTTATCGACAGCCCGGGGGACTGAAGCTTTCTTT,CASSLSTARGTEAFF
many,14,TRBD2,TRBJ2-2,TRBV29-1,TGCAGCGGTTTAGCGGGGGGAAACACCGGGGAGCTGTTTTTT,CSGLAGGNTGELFF
few,18,NA,TRBJ1-5,TRBV12-3/TRBV12-4,TGTGCCAGCAGACATCTGCGTTCTGGACAATATAGCAATCAGCCCCAGCATTTT,CASRHLRSGQYSNQPQHF
NA,15,TRBD1,TRBJ2-7,TRBV6-2/TRBV6-3,TGTGCCAGCAGAAATCACGGGACAGAGGTGTACGAGCAGTACTTC,CASRNHGTEVYEQYF
NA,15,NA,TRBJ2-6,TRBV10-2,TGCGCCAGCACCGAGCTGGGGGTTGGGGCCAACGTCCTGACTTTC,CASTELGVGANVLTF
few,14,NA,TRBJ1-5,TRBV19,TGTGCCAGTAGTATGAGTCGTTTCAATCAGCCCCAGCATTTT,CASSMSRFNQPQHF
NA,14,NA,TRBJ2-2,TRBV20-1,TGCAGTGCTAGAGTGGCAGTTGGTAGCGGGGAGCTGTTTTTT,CSARVAVGSGELFF
many,12,NA,TRBJ2-5,TRBV7-6,TGTGCCAGCAGCGTCAACCGGGAGACCCAGTACTTC,CASSVNRETQYF
NA,15,NA,TRBJ2-1,TRBV21-1,TGTGCCAGCAGCAAAGCTGGGGGCCTGGAGAGTGAGCAGTTCTTC,CASSKAGGLESEQFF
NA,14,NA,TRBJ2-6,TRBV19,TGTGCCAGTAGTATGGGCTACGGGGCCAACGTCCTGACTTTC,CASSMGYGANVLTF
many,14,NA,TRBJ1-2,TRBV27,TGTGCCAGCAGTAGTAAGAAAGCGAACTATGGCTACACCTTC,CASSSKKANYGYTF
NA,16,TRBD2,TRBJ2-1,TRBV14,TGTGCCAGCAGCCATTTAGCGGGAGGGCCTTACAATGAGCAGTTCTTC,CASSHLAGGPYNEQFF
NA,14,NA,TRBJ1-6,TRBV4-1,TGCGCCAGCAGCCAAGATCCGGGACACCGGCCCCTCCACTTT,CASSQDPGHRPLHF
NA,13,NA,TRBJ2-7,TRBV6-1,TGTGCCAGCAGTTCGGACAGTTCCTACGAGCAGTACTTC,CASSSDSSYEQYF